The next 20 T cell receptor beta chains were all read from a single sample in a study of T-cell reconstitution after alpha-beta-depleted transplantation in children. Library preparation (for TCRbeta) was performed with unique molecular identifiers. Each CDR3 protein is one row after TCRdb ran MiXCR on the PCR reads. Of about 640,000 distinct CDR3 sequences listed, 10% to 15% are singletons. Source: PBMCs, mostly from graft donor cells, taken 360 days after TCRalphabeta/CD19-depleted stem cell transplant. The receptors were sampled from a male patient aged 5 to 17 who had a stem cell transplant for acute myeloid leukemia, so the T cells may come from the graft donor.

The chain joins TRBV24-1 to TRBJ2-3, with D perhaps TRBD1 (6 bases). Trimming removed 9 bases at V and 0 bases at J, with 9 bases between. Germline assignment: CDR1 KGHDR and CDR2 SFDVKD. This CDR3 region has 13 residues. DNA of the CDR3: TGTGCCACCCAGGACAGTAGCACAGATACGCAGTATTTT. This sequence encodes CATQDSSTDTQYF.

The genes are TRBV28 and TRBJ2-7; a possible D gene is TRBD1 (6 bases). V lost 4 bases, J lost 3 bases, and 10 bases lay in between. CDR1 is MDHEN, CDR2 SYDVKM, per germline. The CDR3 is 13 amino acids. CDR3 sequence (DNA): TGTGCCAGCAGTTCCGGACAGATCTACGAGCAGTACTTC. The encoded protein is CASSSGQIYEQYF.

The chain links TRBV7-7 to TRBJ2-3, with D maybe TRBD2 (7 bases). With 2 bases removed from V and 5 bases from J, the gap between germline ends came to 17 bases. CDR1 and CDR2 (germline): SSHAT, FNYEAQ (reference sequence). The CDR3 spans 16 residues. The CDR3 region is CASSLSRGGAEDTQYF. For the CDR3, the DNA is TGTGCCAGCAGCTTATCGAGAGGGGGGGCTGAAGATACGCAGTATTTT. Full variable domain (missing parts from reference TRBV7-7 and TRBJ2-3): GAGVSQSPRYKVTKRGQDVTLRCDPISSHATLYWYQQALGQGPEFLTYFNYEAQPDKSGLPSDRFSAERPEGSISTLTIQRTEQRDSAMYRCASSLSRGGAEDTQYFGPGTRLTVL.

The chain combines TRBV5-6 with TRBJ2-1; D perhaps matches TRBD1 (6 bases). Trimming left V 3 bases short and J 7 bases short, with 14 bases between. Germline CDR1 reads SGHDT; CDR2 reads YYEEEE. The CDR3 is 14 residues long. Written as DNA, the CDR3 is TGTGCCAGCAGCTATTACAGGGATGGGAATGAGCAGTTCTTC. This translates into CASSYYRDGNEQFF. The full variable domain, completed using reference TRBV5-6 and TRBJ2-1, is DAGVTQSPTHLIKTRGQQVTLRCSPKSGHDTVSWYQQALGQGPQFIFQYYEEEERQRGNFPDRFSGHQFPNYSSELNVNALLLGDSALYLCASSYYRDGNEQFFGPGTRLTVL.

The chain has TRBV29-1 and TRBJ2-2; perhaps D is TRBD1 or TRBD2 (5 bases each). The V end was cut by 4 bases, the J end by 6 bases, with 12 bases between. Germline V gene data show CDR1 as SQVTM and CDR2 as ANQGSEA. This CDR3 has 13 residues. The CDR3 reads CSVVAGGAGELFF. The CDR3 DNA is TGCAGCGTTGTTGCTGGGGGAGCCGGGGAGCTGTTTTTT.

There are many counts of this clonotype. This chain joins TRBV20-1 and TRBJ2-1; D gene unclear. The CDR3 has 11 residues. Germline loops: CDR1 DFQATT, CDR2 SNEGSKA (reference sequence). Between the trimmed V and J ends, which lost 6 bases and 10 bases, there was a span of 13 bases. CDR3 nucleotide sequence: TGCAGTGCCCAAAGTAGTCGGGAGCAGTTCTTC. This translates into CSAQSSREQFF.

In nucleotides, the CDR3 is TGCGCCAGCAGCCAAGGAACGACTAGCGTAATAGATGAGCAGTTCTTC. Translation gives CASSQGTTSVIDEQFF. This chain joins TRBV4-3 and TRBJ2-1; 8 bases fit TRBD2. Germline trimming cut 1 base from V and 8 bases from J; bases unmatched to any gene: 10. The CDR3 covers 16 residues. Germline V lookup: CDR1 LGHNA, CDR2 YSLEER.

The sample holds a few counts of this clonotype. V is TRBV20-1 and J is TRBJ2-1, with 14 bases fitting TRBD2. Germline V lookup: CDR1 DFQATT, CDR2 SNEGSKA (reference sequence). The CDR3 is 15 amino acids. The J segment lost 1 base and the V segment lost 5 bases, leaving 1 base of the junction unmatched. CDR3: CSAWTSGRSYNEQFF. The CDR3 region has the DNA TGCAGTGCTTGGACTAGCGGGAGGTCCTACAATGAGCAGTTCTTC.

This clonotype appeared many times. The chain employs TRBV5-1 and TRBJ2-7; 10 nucleotides match TRBD1. Trimming at V came to 0 bases and at J to 6 bases, leaving 6 bases not matched to a gene. Germline V gene lookup returns CDR1 SGHRS and CDR2 YFSETQ. The CDR3 is made up of 15 amino acids. The CDR3: CASSLVWDRGAEQYF. The CDR3 DNA reads TGCGCCAGCAGCTTGGTTTGGGACAGGGGAGCCGAGCAGTACTTC.

This clonotype was seen a few times. The chain combines TRBV6-2 or TRBV6-3 with TRBJ2-5; no clear D. CDR1 is MNHEY and CDR2 is SVGEGT in the germline V gene. The V end lost 2 bases, the J end lost 4 bases, and 20 bases lay between the germline ends. This CDR3 is built from 17 residues. DNA of the CDR3: TGTGCCAGCAGTTACGGTGGCGGCAGGAGATCGAGAGAGACCCAGTACTTC. Its protein is CASSYGGGRRSRETQYF.

This clonotype showed up just a few times. V is TRBV19 and J is TRBJ2-1; 10 nucleotides align to TRBD2. This CDR3 has 16 amino acids. The V gene end was trimmed by 3 bases and the J gene end by 6 bases; junction bases not matched to a gene: 8. Per the germline V gene, CDR1 is LNHDA and CDR2 is SQIVND (reference sequence). This CDR3 reads CASSIYSLAGVNEQFF. For the CDR3, the DNA is TGTGCCAGTAGTATCTACAGTCTAGCGGGAGTCAATGAGCAGTTCTTC.

J is TRBJ2-3 and V is TRBV28; 8 bases fit TRBD2. V lost 7 bases to trimming and J lost 3 bases; unmatched junction nucleotides: 9. The CDR3 has 15 amino acids. Germline V gene sequence: CDR1 MDHEN, CDR2 SYDVKM. The CDR3, as DNA: TGTGCCAGCACGTTACTAGCGGCCTGGACAGATACGCAGTATTTT. This encodes CASTLLAAWTDTQYF. Looking up the rest from reference TRBV28 and TRBJ2-3 gives the full variable domain: DVKVTQSSRYLVKRTGEKVFLECVQDMDHENMFWYRQDPGLGLRLIYFSYDVKMKEKGDIPEGYSVSREKKERFSLILESASTNQTSMYLCASTLLAAWTDTQYFGPGTRLTVL.

The sample holds many counts of this clonotype. The V call is TRBV6-2 or TRBV6-3, the J call TRBJ1-2; 8 bases are shared with TRBD1. Germline CDR1 and CDR2: MNHEY and SVGEGT. V lost 5 bases to trimming and J lost 5 bases; unmatched junction nucleotides: 7. CDR3 length equals 14 residues. Written as DNA, the CDR3 is TGTGCCAGCAGTCGACAGGGGTCAGGATATGGCTACACCTTC. This codes for CASSRQGSGYGYTF.

This clonotype has only a few counts. The rearrangement joins TRBV25-1 to TRBJ2-7; D is undetermined. Germline lookup yields CDR1 MGHDK and CDR2 SYGVNS. CDR3 length: 12 amino acids. Trimming removed 4 bases at V and 4 bases at J, with 8 bases between. CDR3 residues: CASSAQLYEQYF. The CDR3 DNA is TGTGCCAGCAGTGCCCAGTTGTACGAGCAGTACTTC.

The rearrangement joins TRBV6-2 or TRBV6-3 to TRBJ2-7; 7 bases map to TRBD2. The V gene's germline CDR1 is MNHEY and CDR2 SVGEGT. V shed 2 bases and J 3 bases; nucleotides not matched to a gene: 7. The CDR3 totals 15 residues. The CDR3 coding sequence is TGTGCCAGCAGTTACGCACGGGAGGCCCTCTACGAGCAGTACTTC. It encodes CASSYAREALYEQYF.

This clonotype was seen more than once but under ten times. Mismatch with germline at one junction end may stem from a read error. The V call is TRBV28, the J call TRBJ2-2, with D perhaps TRBD2 (6 bases). The CDR3 is 13 residues long. Germline V gene sequence: CDR1 MDHEN, CDR2 SYDVKM. CDR3 residues: CASSPLGVREVFF. CDR3 nucleotide sequence: TGTGCCAGCAGTCCCCTCGGAGTTAGGGAGGTGTTTTTT.

This clonotype was recorded at least ten times. The chain combines TRBV20-1 with TRBJ2-3, with a weak D call TRBD2 (6 bases). CDR3 length: 14 amino acids. Germline CDR1 and CDR2: DFQATT and SNEGSKA (reference sequence). Trimming cost V 4 bases and J 2 bases, with 13 bases left between them. CDR3 loop: CSANKEGNTDTQYF. As DNA, the CDR3 is TGCAGTGCTAATAAGGAGGGGAACACAGATACGCAGTATTTT.

The J gene is TRBJ2-1, the V gene TRBV5-8; D is undetermined. Germline assignment: CDR1 SGHTS and CDR2 YDEGEE. V gave up 0 bases and J gave up 4 bases, with 8 bases separating them. CDR3 length equals 14 residues. The CDR3 DNA reads TGTGCCAGCAGCTTGGTGCTACTATACAATGAGCAGTTCTTC. Residues: CASSLVLLYNEQFF.

This clonotype was observed many times. The V call is TRBV28, the J call TRBJ2-6, with no clear D. This CDR3 spans 13 amino acids. Trimming took off 3 bases at V and 4 bases at J, with 4 bases between the two ends. The V gene's germline CDR1 is MDHEN and CDR2 SYDVKM. The CDR3 nucleotides are TGTGCCAGCAGTTTCGAAGGGGCCAACGTCCTGACTTTC. It specifies CASSFEGANVLTF.

This clonotype was seen a handful of times. The J gene is TRBJ2-1, the V gene TRBV7-8; 14 bases line up with TRBD2. Germline values: CDR1 SGHVS, CDR2 FQNEAQ. CDR3 length: 17 residues. The J segment lost 3 bases and the V segment lost 5 bases, leaving 6 bases of the junction unmatched. CDR3 coding DNA: TGTGCCAGCAGCCCAGGGACTAGCGGGAGCCTCTACAATGAGCAGTTCTTC. Residues: CASSPGTSGSLYNEQFF.